These T cell receptor beta chains were read from a single sample in a study of blood T cell repertoires in COVID-19. Using immunoSEQ multiplex PCR, the repertoire was profiled, and TCRdb retains in-frame clones only, with some absent. This sample has about 64,000 clones; 65% to 90% occur once, and the top ten carry 2.5% to 3.5%. The material sequenced was peripheral blood. These receptors all come from a man between 50 and 59 years old with active COVID-19. CDR3s include the opening cysteine and the closing phenylalanine or tryptophan.

J: TRBJ2-7; V: TRBV5-1; CDR3: CASSSSPRQTSYEQYF
J: TRBJ1-2; V: TRBV19; CDR3: CASRNDRVGYGYTF
J: TRBJ1-2; V: TRBV9; CDR3: CASSTRDSSRFYGYTF
J: TRBJ2-5; V: TRBV4-1; CDR3: CASSQDITRRETQYF
J: TRBJ2-7; V: TRBV7-2; CDR3: CASSLSGHEQYF
J: TRBJ2-7; V: TRBV19; CDR3: CASREAPGQNYEQYF
J: TRBJ2-5; V: TRBV12-3/TRBV12-4; CDR3: CASLQGGVQTQYF
J: TRBJ2-7; V: TRBV15; CDR3: CATSRDQGTVYEQYF
J: TRBJ2-3; V: TRBV6-5; CDR3: CASIGGGHQDTQYF
J: TRBJ2-1; V: TRBV4-2; CDR3: CASSQERGKRGEQFF
J: TRBJ1-1; V: TRBV6-5; CDR3: CASCRDRGSTEAFF
J: TRBJ2-3; V: TRBV6-4; CDR3: CASSDSGLGTDTQYF
J: TRBJ1-2; V: TRBV28; CDR3: CASSRTGNYGYTF
J: TRBJ2-3; V: TRBV3-1/TRBV3-2; CDR3: CASSQDLLAEDTQYF
J: TRBJ1-2; V: TRBV28; CDR3: CASSRNRADGYTF
J: TRBJ2-3; V: TRBV19; CDR3: CASSPRQGPLTDTQYF
J: TRBJ2-7; V: TRBV24-1; CDR3: CATSDGPQGRGEQYF
J: TRBJ2-7; V: TRBV29-1; CDR3: CSASRDRLNYEQYF
J: TRBJ2-6; V: TRBV5-4; CDR3: CASSLPGVSGANVLTF
J: TRBJ2-7; V: TRBV18; CDR3: CASSPDTSYEQYF
J: TRBJ1-3; V: TRBV4-1; CDR3: CASSLIGGIAGNTIYF
J: TRBJ2-7; V: TRBV15; CDR3: CATSRAWTGGSYEQYF
J: TRBJ2-5; V: TRBV14; CDR3: CASSRFGQGVVETQYF
J: TRBJ2-3; V: TRBV27; CDR3: CASRKRGGLFSTDTQYF
J: TRBJ2-3; V: TRBV5-5; CDR3: CASSPRGADRLTDTQYF
J: TRBJ2-2; V: TRBV11-2; CDR3: CASRYRVNTGELFF
J: TRBJ1-2; V: TRBV28; CDR3: CASSSLTLDYGYTF
J: TRBJ2-7; V: TRBV11-3; CDR3: CASSHQRGEQYF
J: TRBJ1-2; V: TRBV6-5; CDR3: CASRPTGSGYTF
J: TRBJ2-6; V: TRBV24-1; CDR3: CATQGSGANVLTF
J: TRBJ2-2; V: TRBV5-1; CDR3: CASSPKIQGNTGELFF
J: TRBJ1-3; V: TRBV5-3; CDR3: CARSLLTGRLNTIYF
J: TRBJ1-1; V: TRBV30; CDR3: CAWTPQGYTEAFF
J: TRBJ1-2; V: TRBV18; CDR3: CASSNAGELYGYTF
J: TRBJ1-2; V: TRBV27; CDR3: CASSFLPGSPRGYGYTF
J: TRBJ2-3; V: TRBV7-6; CDR3: CASSSPPVGGRGTDTQYF
J: TRBJ2-7; V: TRBV18; CDR3: CASSPPPGEGAYEQYF
J: TRBJ2-3; V: TRBV5-1; CDR3: CASSLGLADTQYF
J: TRBJ1-2; V: TRBV4-3; CDR3: CASSQGGGGDYGYTF
J: TRBJ2-3; V: TRBV27; CDR3: CASSSTSGAPYSTDTQYF
J: TRBJ1-1; V: TRBV28; CDR3: CASSLGGAGGFTEAFF
J: TRBJ2-1; V: TRBV27; CDR3: CASSWAGPPYNEQFF
J: TRBJ2-1; V: TRBV7-3; CDR3: CASSLASGRAGDNEQFF
J: TRBJ1-2; V: TRBV29-1; CDR3: CSVRSHRAYGYTF
J: TRBJ2-5; V: TRBV7-9; CDR3: CASAFRSGGQETQYF
J: TRBJ2-2; V: TRBV10-1; CDR3: CASSDNFANTGELFF
J: TRBJ1-1; V: TRBV5-1; CDR3: CASSLAGNTEAFF
J: TRBJ1-1; V: TRBV9; CDR3: CASSVVSGGNTEAFF
J: TRBJ2-7; V: TRBV11-2; CDR3: CASGVSGGVVYEQYF
J: TRBJ1-2; V: TRBV1; CDR3: CTRDRRGEYYGYTF
J: TRBJ2-2; V: TRBV4-2; CDR3: CASSQDPLAGPYTGELFF
J: TRBJ2-3; V: TRBV4-3; CDR3: CASRLGEGTDTQYF
J: TRBJ2-5; V: TRBV7-2; CDR3: CASSPRQQETQYF